The 9 T cell receptor beta chains reported below all come from one sample, sequenced in a study of cytomegalovirus exposure and HLA in healthy donors. The PCR made use of 60 Vbeta and 13 Jbeta primers. Assay used: immunoSEQ multiplex PCR; TCRdb lists only in-frame clones, some missing. The table has about 160,000 clones, roughly 63% seen once; the top ten hold approximately 6.5%. The sequenced sample consisted of PBMCs. Every receptor here comes from a woman aged 55 to 70 in good health and CMV-seropositive.

The rearrangement joins TRBV6-5 to TRBJ1-2, with 8 positions matching TRBD1. The CDR3 has 13 residues. V lost 5 bases to trimming and J lost 7 bases; unmatched junction nucleotides: 6. Germline-derived CDR1 and CDR2 are MNHEY and SVGAGI. CDR3 coding DNA: TGTGCCAGCAGTGCGACAGGGGAGAGTGGCTACACCTTC. Translating it yields CASSATGESGYTF.

This clone was detected many times. The chain employs TRBV5-4 and TRBJ1-4; D may be TRBD1 (5 bases). With 5 bases removed from V and 8 bases from J, the gap between germline ends came to 19 bases. The CDR3 totals 15 residues. Germline loops: CDR1 SGHNT, CDR2 YYREEE (reference sequence). CDR3 nucleotide sequence: TGTGCCAGCAGTATGGGGGGGTTTGCGGCCGAAAAACTGTTTTTT. Amino acids: CASSMGGFAAEKLFF.

The chain has TRBV11-1 and TRBJ2-6; D is possibly TRBD1 (5 bases). Trimming removed 4 bases from V and 4 bases from J, with 17 bases in between. The length of the CDR3 is 17 residues. Germline CDR1 and CDR2: SGHAT and FQDESV (reference sequence). Here the CDR3 DNA reads TGTGCCAGCAGCTCGGTGAATTCAGGGTACGGGGCCAACGTCCTGACTTTC. Its translation: CASSSVNSGYGANVLTF.

The chain combines TRBV15 with TRBJ1-5; 8 bases are a match to TRBD1. J gave up 2 bases and V 1 base, and 4 bases lay outside the gene matches. Germline lookup yields CDR1 LNHNV and CDR2 YYDKDF (reference sequence). CDR3 size: 16 residues. The CDR3 protein is CATSRGQTGGNQPQHF. The DNA for the CDR3 is TGTGCCACCAGCAGAGGCCAGACAGGGGGCAATCAGCCCCAGCATTTT. The variable domain in full, with the rest retrieved from reference TRBV15 and TRBJ1-5, is DAMVIQNPRYQVTQFGKPVTLSCSQTLNHNVMYWYQQKSSQAPKLLFHYYDKDFNNEADTPDNFQSRRPNTSFCFLDIRSPGLGDTAMYLCATSRGQTGGNQPQHFGDGTRLSIL.

The genes are TRBV7-9 and TRBJ2-2; 10 bases align to TRBD2. CDR1 SEHNR and CDR2 FQNEAQ come from the germline V gene (reference sequence). CDR3 length equals 19 residues. Unmatched junction bases numbered 13, after V lost 4 bases and J lost 2 bases. For the CDR3, the DNA is TGTGCCAGCAGCTGGCCGACGGCTAGCGGGAGCGTAAACACCGGGGAGCTGTTTTTT. This codes for CASSWPTASGSVNTGELFF.

V is TRBV28 and J is TRBJ1-5, with D maybe TRBD1 (6 bases). This CDR3 comprises 14 residues. Germline values: CDR1 MDHEN, CDR2 SYDVKM. Trimming left V 4 bases short and J 7 bases short, with 14 bases between. The CDR3 nucleotides read TGTGCCAGCAGTTCTACAGGGCCCCTACAGCCCCAGCATTTT. This gives the protein CASSSTGPLQPQHF.

The J gene is TRBJ2-7, the V gene TRBV2, with D possibly being TRBD2 (5 bases). Trimming removed 6 bases at V and 0 bases at J, with 15 bases between. Germline V gene lookup returns CDR1 SNHLY and CDR2 FYNNEI. The CDR3 has 15 amino acids. CDR3 nucleotides: TGTGCCAGCAGGCGGCTAGCTGCGAGCTCCTACGAGCAGTACTTC. This codes for CASRRLAASSYEQYF.

V gene TRBV4-2 combines with J gene TRBJ1-1; D unresolved. Between the trimmed V and J ends, which lost 0 bases and 6 bases, there was a span of 17 bases. This CDR3 contains 16 residues. Per the germline V gene, CDR1 is LGHNA and CDR2 is YNFKEQ. CDR3 bases: TGTGCCAGCAGCCAAGACCGAGTAACATTCAGCGCTGAAGCTTTCTTT. This sequence encodes CASSQDRVTFSAEAFF.

The chain uses TRBV2 and TRBJ1-2; D call uncertain. CDR3 length equals 14 residues. CDR1 is SNHLY, CDR2 FYNNEI, per germline. The ends were cut back, 3 bases at V and 3 bases at J, with 11 bases in the middle. In nucleotides, the CDR3 is TGTGCCAGCAGTGAGGTTGAGGGTGACTATGGCTACACCTTC. The encoded protein is CASSEVEGDYGYTF. The full variable domain, with the rest looked up from reference TRBV2 and TRBJ1-2, is EPEVTQTPSHQVTQMGQEVILRCVPISNHLYFYWYRQILGQKVEFLVSFYNNEISEKSEIFDDQFSVERPDGSNFTLKIRSTKLEDSAMYFCASSEVEGDYGYTFGSGTRLTVV.